These 20 T cell receptor beta chains share one sample of origin, sequenced in a study of T and B cells in COVID-19 patients. Each TRB amplification used roughly 240-550 ng of genomic DNA from blood. Multiplex PCR with BIOMED2 TRB-A/B primer pools amplified TRB rearrangements. From the multiplex PCR reads, TCRdb called clonotypes with MiXCR, one entry per CDR3 protein. The sample consists of 20,000 to 25,000 distinct CDR3 sequences, 30% to 35% of them appearing once. Sequences were obtained from blood. The receptors here all came from a human donor who had recovered from COVID-19.

V and J are TRBV6-6 and TRBJ2-3; TRBD2 matches at 8 bases. The CDR3 loop spans 13 amino acids. Germline CDR1 is MNHNY and CDR2 is SVGAGI (reference sequence). The V gene end was trimmed by 10 bases and the J gene end by 4 bases; junction bases not matched to a gene: 7. The CDR3: CATRGGAADTQYF. The CDR3 DNA sequence: TGTGCCACCCGGGGGGGGGCCGCAGATACGCAGTATTTT.

This clonotype was found a few times. The chain recombines TRBV5-4 with TRBJ1-1; D gene ambiguous. Trimming pared 0 bases from V and 0 bases from J, leaving 3 bases between. From germline, CDR1 is SGHNT and CDR2 YYREEE (reference sequence). This CDR3 contains 13 residues. The CDR3 is CASSLDMNTEAFF. CDR3 nucleotides: TGTGCCAGCAGCTTGGATATGAACACTGAAGCTTTCTTT.

The rearrangement joins TRBV11-2 to TRBJ2-5, with D unresolved. This CDR3 is built from 13 residues. V was pared by 5 bases and J by 5 bases, with 12 bases between. Germline V gives CDR1 SGHAT, CDR2 FQNNGV. The CDR3 coding sequence is TGTGCCAGCAGCGCCATGCCGGGTGAGACCCAGTACTTC. Protein sequence: CASSAMPGETQYF.

This clonotype was seen at least ten times. The CDR3 here is CASSSTGLPPDTQYF. The CDR3 region has the DNA TGTGCCAGCAGCTCCACAGGGTTGCCCCCAGATACGCAGTATTTT. The chain recombines TRBV7-2 with TRBJ2-3, with D possibly TRBD1 on 6 matching bases. The germline V and J ends were trimmed by 4 bases and 4 bases, with 15 bases remaining between them. Germline assignment: CDR1 SGHTA and CDR2 FQGNSA. The CDR3 totals 15 residues.

Here the CDR3 DNA reads TGCGCCAGCAGCCAGTGGGGGGGCGGAGGGACAGATACGCAGTATTTT. It translates to CASSQWGGGGTDTQYF. The chain combines TRBV4-1 with TRBJ2-3; D is possibly TRBD2 (7 bases). The CDR3 has 16 residues. Germline V gives CDR1 MGHRA, CDR2 YSYEKL. The V end was cut by 3 bases, the J end by 3 bases, with 16 bases between.

In this sample, this clonotype turned up once. The rearrangement links TRBV6-2 or TRBV6-3 to TRBJ2-7, with 7 bases lining up with TRBD1. Trimming took 2 bases from V and 1 from J; bases not matched to a gene: 2. Germline CDR1 is MNHEY and CDR2 is SVGEGT. The CDR3 loop spans 14 amino acids. Here the CDR3 reads CASSYPGQSYEQYF. CDR3 sequence (DNA): TGTGCCAGCAGTTACCCGGGACAGTCCTACGAGCAGTACTTC.

This clonotype has just a few counts. The rearrangement joins TRBV27 to TRBJ2-2; D unclear. Germline V gives CDR1 MNHEY, CDR2 SMNVEV (reference sequence). Trimming pared 6 bases from V and 6 bases from J, leaving 8 bases between. The CDR3 contains 12 residues. CDR3 in amino acids: CASRRVSGELFF. The CDR3 bases are TGTGCCAGCAGACGGGTCTCCGGGGAGCTGTTTTTT.

The chain combines TRBV29-1 with TRBJ2-7; 11 positions agree with TRBD1. This CDR3 contains 14 residues. The ends lost 5 bases at V and 3 bases at J; junction bases unmatched: 6. Germline CDR1 and CDR2: SQVTM and ANQGSEA. CDR3 bases: TGCAGCGTTTCCACCGGGACAGGGGGCTACGAGCAGTACTTC. It codes for CSVSTGTGGYEQYF.

This clonotype is medium-sized. The V gene is TRBV6-5, the J gene TRBJ2-2, with TRBD2 matching 8 bases. Per germline, CDR1 MNHEY and CDR2 SVGAGI. This CDR3 spans 16 amino acids. V dropped 2 bases and J dropped 4; count of bases not matched to a gene: 6. The CDR3 here is CASSYQGTSGTGELFF. CDR3 sequence (DNA): TGTGCCAGCAGTTACCAGGGGACTAGTGGCACCGGGGAGCTGTTTTTT.

This sequence joins TRBV20-1 and TRBJ2-5; the match to TRBD2 covers 10 bases. V was pared by 0 bases and J by 4 bases, with 8 bases of the junction left unmatched. The CDR3 spans 16 residues. Germline loops: CDR1 DFQATT, CDR2 SNEGSKA (reference sequence). CDR3 protein: CSARDRLAGARETQYF. For the CDR3, the DNA is TGCAGTGCTAGAGATCGGCTAGCGGGGGCCCGAGAGACCCAGTACTTC.

This chain connects TRBV7-6 to TRBJ1-5; D remains ambiguous. Trimming took 4 bases from V and 0 from J, leaving 13 bases between them. The CDR3 runs 16 residues. Germline V gene sequence: CDR1 SGHVS, CDR2 FNYEAQ. The CDR3 coding sequence is TGTGCCAGCAGCTACGGCCCTACCTATAGCAATCAGCCCCAGCATTTT. Protein sequence: CASSYGPTYSNQPQHF.

The chain links TRBV11-3 to TRBJ1-1; 8 bases are a match to TRBD1. Germline V CDR1 and CDR2: SGHNT, YENEEA. After removal of 3 bases from V and 4 bases from J, the junction contained 7 bases not matched to a gene. The CDR3 totals 15 residues. DNA of the CDR3: TGTGCCAGCAGCTTCCGGACAGGGTGGGCCACTGAAGCTTTCTTT. Its protein product is CASSFRTGWATEAFF.

The chain couples TRBV5-1 to TRBJ2-5; 13 bases map to TRBD2. The germline V gene has CDR1 SGHRS and CDR2 YFSETQ. J was trimmed by 1 base and V by 2 bases; bases with no gene match: 2. There are 16 residues in the CDR3. For the CDR3, the DNA is TGCGCCAGCAGCTTCCGACTAGCGGGGGGCCAAGAGACCCAGTACTTC. Its translation is CASSFRLAGGQETQYF.

The chain links TRBV20-1 to TRBJ2-5; D not certain. Germline CDR1 reads DFQATT; CDR2 reads SNEGSKA (reference sequence). CDR3 length: 14 residues. Trimming took 4 bases from V and 5 from J, leaving 17 bases between them. The CDR3 nucleotides read TGCAGTGCTACCGGCGGAGCGTTTACCGAGACCCAGTACTTC. Amino acids: CSATGGAFTETQYF.

DNA of the CDR3: TGCAGTGCCCGGGGACTAGCGGGGGGTTGGGAGACCCAGTACTTC. Its protein product is CSARGLAGGWETQYF. The chain carries TRBV20-1 and TRBJ2-5, with 15 positions matching TRBD2. CDR3 length equals 15 residues. Per germline, CDR1 DFQATT and CDR2 SNEGSKA (reference sequence). Germline trimming cut 6 bases from V and 5 bases from J; bases unmatched to any gene: 7.

The chain joins TRBV7-2 to TRBJ1-6; no definite D call. There are 14 residues in the CDR3. The V end was cut by 7 bases, the J end by 5 bases, with 12 bases between. Germline CDR1 and CDR2: SGHTA and FQGNSA. CDR3 sequence reads: CASNPGTNNSPLHF. Written as DNA, the CDR3 is TGTGCCAGCAACCCCGGTACCAATAATTCACCCCTCCACTTT.

By share, this clonotype ranks as medium-sized (0.01 to 0.1%). The chain is built from TRBV6-1 and TRBJ2-2; D not certain. Trimming removed 2 bases from V and 6 bases from J, with 7 bases in between. The germline CDR1 and CDR2 sequences are MNHNS and SASEGT. This CDR3 contains 13 residues. For the CDR3, the DNA is TGTGCCAGCAGTGAATTTCGGGCCGGGGAGCTGTTTTTT. Translation: CASSEFRAGELFF.

The chain links TRBV11-1 to TRBJ2-3; 12 bases line up with TRBD2. Trimming took 5 bases from V and 4 from J; bases not matched to a gene: 4. The CDR3 loop spans 15 amino acids. Germline V gene data show CDR1 as SGHAT and CDR2 as FQDESV (reference sequence). This CDR3 reads CASSPSGGAADTQYF. Written as DNA, the CDR3 is TGTGCCAGCAGCCCTAGCGGGGGGGCGGCAGATACGCAGTATTTT.

A word on this clonotype: An end of the junction does not agree with germline; a read error may underlie this. The chain couples TRBV6-5 to TRBJ1-6, with 7 bases fitting TRBD1. Germline CDR1 is MNHEY and CDR2 is SVGAGI. The CDR3 is 14 residues long. CDR3: CASSAGQNYSPLRF. In DNA, the CDR3 is TGTGCCAGCAGTGCGGGACAGAACTATTCACCCCTCCGCTTT.

As to this clonotype: The limits of the CDR3 on the DNA are not certain, so only TCRdb's listed CDR3 is given. The V gene is TRBV13, the J gene TRBJ1-3. The germline gives CDR1 PRHDT, CDR2 FYEKMQ (reference sequence). Including both end residues, the CDR3 is 22 amino acids long. The CDR3 here is CASSLRSSLAYEQYFGPDTIYF.